The TCR beta chain under discussion was sequenced for a study of cytomegalovirus exposure and HLA in healthy donors. Study at large: Later analysis reported that the approximately 120 validation repertoires shared the platform of the approximately 690 first-cohort repertoires.

The protocol was immunoSEQ multiplex PCR, while the TCRdb copy is restricted to in-frame clones and leaves out a portion. The sample consists of 150,000 to 200,000 clones, about 83% of them appearing once. Turning to this clone: Its antigen is unidentified.

Germline CDR1 reads LNHNV; CDR2 reads YYDKDF (reference sequence). The V and J ends lost 7 bases and 3 bases respectively, with 10 bases between them. This CDR3 spans 13 amino acids. Study-wide results and limits: Most TCR sequences were uncommon, yet certain public TCRs appeared in many donors. Overall, about 160 TCR beta chains were annotated as cytomegalovirus-associated. In vitro testing confirmed three CMV-associated chains as specific for CMV antigens.

The gene calls are TRBV15 and TRBJ1-5; possible D gene TRBD1, 6 bases. The receptor's source is a woman younger than 45 in good health and CMV-seronegative. The specimen sequenced was PBMCs. The chain's CDR3 is CATTGALNQPQHF. In nucleotides, the CDR3 is TGTGCCACCACAGGGGCGCTCAATCAGCCCCAGCATTTT.